This TCR beta chain is from a study of response to subunit inactivated influenza vaccine. Findings and limits, study-wide: Authors suggested seasonal influenza vaccinations each recruit few new T cells.

This clonotype was picked up a small number of times. Its antigen is not identified. MiXCR, run by TCRdb on the RT-PCR reads, gives a single entry per CDR3 protein. The top ten clones hold around 12% of a sample with some 480,000 distinct CDR3 sequences, around 9.9% of them seen once. V was pared by 2 bases and J by 3 bases, with 17 bases between. Looked up from germline, CDR1 is DFQATT and CDR2 is SNEGSKA (reference sequence). The CDR3 sequence is 15 residues long. This sample comprised PBMCs from blood, obtained about 40 days after vaccination. V gene TRBV20-1 combines with J gene TRBJ2-7, with D possibly being TRBD1 (5 bases). The source of this sequence is a man aged 50-59 years who received an inactivated influenza vaccine. CDR3 loop: CSARPIIGAFYEQYF. CDR3 nucleotide sequence: TGCAGTGCTAGACCCATAATAGGGGCCTTCTACGAGCAGTACTTC.